One sample yielded the 2 T cell receptor beta chains listed below, sequenced in a study of cytomegalovirus exposure and HLA in healthy donors. The PCR was carried out with 60 Vbeta primers and 13 Jbeta primers. The repertoire was sequenced with immunoSEQ multiplex PCR; TCRdb's copy has only in-frame clones and lacks some. The sample includes 130,000 or so clones, approximately 82% of them seen just once. The sequencing input was PBMCs. Receptors originate from a middle-aged woman in good health and CMV-seronegative.

The genes are TRBV27 and TRBJ2-7; tentative D call: TRBD2 (5 bases). Germline values: CDR1 MNHEY, CDR2 SMNVEV (reference sequence). The V gene lost 6 bases and the J gene lost 0 bases, with 9 bases spanning the gap. The CDR3 extends over 13 amino acids. The CDR3 reads CASSLALSYEQYF. In nucleotides, the CDR3 is TGTGCCAGCAGCCTAGCCCTCTCCTACGAGCAGTACTTC.

This chain links TRBV2 with TRBJ2-3; 12 nucleotides agree with TRBD2. The CDR3 spans 16 residues. The J segment lost 2 bases and the V segment lost 6 bases, leaving 6 bases of the junction unmatched. Germline V CDR1 and CDR2: SNHLY, FYNNEI. This CDR3 reads CASSLGLAGYTDTQYF. For the CDR3, the DNA is TGTGCCAGCAGCCTCGGACTAGCGGGATACACAGATACGCAGTATTTT.